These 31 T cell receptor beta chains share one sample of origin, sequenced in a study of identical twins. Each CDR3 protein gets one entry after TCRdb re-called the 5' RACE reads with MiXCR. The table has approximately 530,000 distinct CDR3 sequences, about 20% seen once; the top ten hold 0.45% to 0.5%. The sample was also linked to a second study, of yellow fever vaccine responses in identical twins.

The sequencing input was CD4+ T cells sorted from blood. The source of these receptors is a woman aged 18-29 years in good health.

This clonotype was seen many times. The CDR3 nucleotides read TGCAGCGTTGCTAGCTATGTTTTTCAAGGTTCCAACAATGAGCAGTTCTTC. It specifies CSVASYVFQGSNNEQFF. The gene calls are TRBV29-1 and TRBJ2-1, with TRBD2 as a possible D gene (5 bases). The V and J ends lost 4 bases and 5 bases respectively, with 24 bases between them. CDR3 length equals 17 residues. CDR1 is SQVTM, CDR2 ANQGSEA, per germline.

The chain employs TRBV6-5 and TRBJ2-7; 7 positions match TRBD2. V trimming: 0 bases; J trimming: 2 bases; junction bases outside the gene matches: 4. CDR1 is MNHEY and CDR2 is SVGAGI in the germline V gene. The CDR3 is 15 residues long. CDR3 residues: CASSYSSGGAYEQYV. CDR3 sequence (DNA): TGTGCCAGCAGTTACTCGTCGGGGGGTGCCTACGAGCAGTACGTC.

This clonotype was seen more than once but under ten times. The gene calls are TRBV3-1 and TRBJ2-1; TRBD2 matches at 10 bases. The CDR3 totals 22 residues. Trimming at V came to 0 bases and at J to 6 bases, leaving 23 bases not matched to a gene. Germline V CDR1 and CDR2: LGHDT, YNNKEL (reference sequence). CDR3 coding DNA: TGTGCCAGCAGCCAAGATTATGTGTCTAGCGGGAGATTTACGGGAGGGTTCAATGAGCAGTTCTTC. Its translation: CASSQDYVSSGRFTGGFNEQFF.

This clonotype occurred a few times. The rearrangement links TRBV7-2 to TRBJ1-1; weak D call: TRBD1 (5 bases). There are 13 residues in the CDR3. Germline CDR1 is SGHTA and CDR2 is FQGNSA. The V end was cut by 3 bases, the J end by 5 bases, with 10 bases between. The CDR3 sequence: CASSFSRETEAFF. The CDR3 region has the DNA TGTGCCAGCAGCTTTTCCAGGGAAACTGAAGCTTTCTTT. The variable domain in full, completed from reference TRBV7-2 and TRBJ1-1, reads GAGVSQSPSNKVTEKGKDVELRCDPISGHTALYWYRQSLGQGLEFLIYFQGNSAPDKSGLPSDRFSAERTGGSVSTLTIQRTQQEDSAVYLCASSFSRETEAFFGQGTRLTVV.

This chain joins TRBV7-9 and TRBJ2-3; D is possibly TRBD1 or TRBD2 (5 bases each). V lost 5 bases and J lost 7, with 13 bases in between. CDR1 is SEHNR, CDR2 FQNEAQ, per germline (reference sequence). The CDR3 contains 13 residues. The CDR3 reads CASSPGTTYTQYF. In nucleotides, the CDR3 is TGTGCCAGCAGCCCCGGGACGACTTATACGCAGTATTTT.

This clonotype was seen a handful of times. CDR3 nucleotide sequence: TGTGCCACCAGCAGAGCCGTCGGGGAGACCCAGTACTTC. This gives the protein CATSRAVGETQYF. This chain connects TRBV15 to TRBJ2-5; D gene ambiguous. Germline V gives CDR1 LNHNV, CDR2 YYDKDF (reference sequence). The CDR3 loop spans 13 amino acids. V gave up 1 base and J gave up 5 bases, with 8 bases separating them.

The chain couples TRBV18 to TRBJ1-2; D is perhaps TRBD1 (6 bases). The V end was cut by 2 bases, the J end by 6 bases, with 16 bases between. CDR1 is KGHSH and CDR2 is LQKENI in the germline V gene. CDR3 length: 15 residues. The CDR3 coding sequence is TGTGCCAGCTCACCAGGGCCGCAGGGGCCAAATGGCTACACCTTC. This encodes CASSPGPQGPNGYTF.

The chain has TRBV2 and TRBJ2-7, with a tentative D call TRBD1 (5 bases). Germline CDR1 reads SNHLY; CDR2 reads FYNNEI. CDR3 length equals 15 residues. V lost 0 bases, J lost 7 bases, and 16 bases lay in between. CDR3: CASSEAGAALFEQYV. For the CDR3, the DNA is TGTGCCAGCAGTGAAGCTGGGGCGGCCCTCTTTGAGCAGTACGTC.

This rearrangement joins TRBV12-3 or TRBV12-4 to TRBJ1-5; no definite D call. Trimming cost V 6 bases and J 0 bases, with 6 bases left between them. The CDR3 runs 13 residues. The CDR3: CASRMNSNQPQHF. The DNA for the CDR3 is TGTGCCAGCAGGATGAATAGCAATCAGCCCCAGCATTTT.

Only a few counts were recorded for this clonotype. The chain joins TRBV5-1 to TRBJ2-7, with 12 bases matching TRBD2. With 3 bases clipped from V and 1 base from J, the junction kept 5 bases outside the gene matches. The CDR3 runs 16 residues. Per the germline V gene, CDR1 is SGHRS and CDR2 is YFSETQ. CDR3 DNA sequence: TGCGCCAGCAGCTCAATGACTAGCGGGAGTTCCTACGAGCAGTACTTC. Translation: CASSSMTSGSSYEQYF.

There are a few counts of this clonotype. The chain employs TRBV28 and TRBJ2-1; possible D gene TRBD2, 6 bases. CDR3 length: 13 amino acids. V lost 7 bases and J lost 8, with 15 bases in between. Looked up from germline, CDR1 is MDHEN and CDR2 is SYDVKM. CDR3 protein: CASNKYPGDEQFF. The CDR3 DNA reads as TGTGCCAGCAACAAGTACCCGGGGGATGAGCAGTTCTTC.

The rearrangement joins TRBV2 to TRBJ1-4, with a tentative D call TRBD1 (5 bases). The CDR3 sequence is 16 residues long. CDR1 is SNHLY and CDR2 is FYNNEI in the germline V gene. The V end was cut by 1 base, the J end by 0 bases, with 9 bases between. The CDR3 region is CASSEVGGATNEKLFF. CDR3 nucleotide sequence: TGTGCCAGCAGTGAAGTGGGAGGGGCAACTAATGAAAAACTGTTTTTT.

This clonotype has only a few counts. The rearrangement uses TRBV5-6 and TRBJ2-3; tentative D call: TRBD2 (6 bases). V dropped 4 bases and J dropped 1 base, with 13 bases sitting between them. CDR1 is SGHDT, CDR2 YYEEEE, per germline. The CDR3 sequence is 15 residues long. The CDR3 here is CASSHITGGTDTQYF. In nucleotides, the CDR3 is TGTGCCAGCAGCCACATAACGGGGGGCACAGATACGCAGTATTTT.

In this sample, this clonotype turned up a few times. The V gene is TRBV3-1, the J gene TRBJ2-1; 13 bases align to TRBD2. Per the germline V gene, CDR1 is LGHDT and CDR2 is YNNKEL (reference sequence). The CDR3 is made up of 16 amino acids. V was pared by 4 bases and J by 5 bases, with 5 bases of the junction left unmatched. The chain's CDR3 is CASSRILAGGNNEQFF. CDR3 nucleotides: TGTGCCAGCAGCCGCATACTAGCGGGGGGGAACAATGAGCAGTTCTTC.

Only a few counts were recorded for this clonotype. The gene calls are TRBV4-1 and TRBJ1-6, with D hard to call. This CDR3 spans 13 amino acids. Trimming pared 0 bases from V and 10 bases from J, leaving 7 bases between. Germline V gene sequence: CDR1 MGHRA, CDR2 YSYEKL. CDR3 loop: CASSQETQSPLHF. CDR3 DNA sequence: TGCGCCAGCAGCCAAGAAACTCAATCACCCCTCCACTTT.

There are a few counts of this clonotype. CDR3 nucleotides: TGTGCTAGTGGGATGCGTCCGCTATCCGATCGGGAGCAGTACTTC. Amino acids: CASGMRPLSDREQYF. The V call is TRBV12-5, the J call TRBJ2-7, with no clear D. CDR1 LGHNT and CDR2 FRNRAP come from the germline V gene. This CDR3 has 15 residues. V was pared by 6 bases and J by 7 bases, with 22 bases between.

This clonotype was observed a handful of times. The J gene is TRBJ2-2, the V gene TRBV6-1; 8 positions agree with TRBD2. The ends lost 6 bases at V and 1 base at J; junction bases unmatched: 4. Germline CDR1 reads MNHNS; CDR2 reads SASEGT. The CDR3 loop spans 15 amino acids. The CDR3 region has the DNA TGTGCCAGCAGAGGGGCGGGAGGGAACACCGGGGAGCTGTTTTTT. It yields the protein CASRGAGGNTGELFF.

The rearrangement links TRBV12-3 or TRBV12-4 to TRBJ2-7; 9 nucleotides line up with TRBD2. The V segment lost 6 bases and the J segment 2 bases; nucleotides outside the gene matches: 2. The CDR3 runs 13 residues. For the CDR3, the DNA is TGTGCCAGCAGGGCGGGGGGGACCTACGAGCAGTACTTC. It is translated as CASRAGGTYEQYF.

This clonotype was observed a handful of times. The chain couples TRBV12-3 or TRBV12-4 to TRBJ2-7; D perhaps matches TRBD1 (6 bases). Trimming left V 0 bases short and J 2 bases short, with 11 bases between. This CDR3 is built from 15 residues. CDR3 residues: CASSLAGTNAYEQYF. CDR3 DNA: TGTGCCAGCAGTTTAGCCGGGACAAACGCCTACGAGCAGTACTTC.

Here the CDR3 DNA reads TGTGCCAGCAGTTACACTCGGGGGAACACCGGGGAGCTGTTTTTT. Protein: CASSYTRGNTGELFF. This sequence joins TRBV6-2 or TRBV6-3 and TRBJ2-2; maybe TRBD2 (5 bases). V was trimmed by 2 bases and J by 1 base, leaving 8 bases between them. The germline gives CDR1 MNHEY, CDR2 SVGEGT. CDR3 length equals 15 residues.

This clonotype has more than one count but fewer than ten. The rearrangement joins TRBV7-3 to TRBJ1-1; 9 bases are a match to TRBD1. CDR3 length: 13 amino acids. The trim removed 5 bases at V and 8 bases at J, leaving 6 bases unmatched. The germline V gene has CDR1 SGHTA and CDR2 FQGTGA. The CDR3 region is CASSQGQGQEAFF. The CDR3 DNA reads TGTGCCAGCAGCCAAGGACAGGGGCAGGAAGCTTTCTTT.

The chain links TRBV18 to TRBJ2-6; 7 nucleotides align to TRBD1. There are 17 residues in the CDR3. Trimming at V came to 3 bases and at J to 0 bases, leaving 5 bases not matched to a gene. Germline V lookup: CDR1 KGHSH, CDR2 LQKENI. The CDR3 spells CASSPWDRNSGANVLTF. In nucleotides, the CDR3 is TGTGCCAGCTCACCCTGGGACAGAAACTCTGGGGCCAACGTCCTGACTTTC. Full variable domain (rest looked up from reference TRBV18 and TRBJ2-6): NAGVMQNPRHLVRRRGQEARLRCSPMKGHSHVYWYRQLPEEGLKFMVYLQKENIIDESGMPKERFSAEFPKEGPSILRIQQVVRGDSAAYFCASSPWDRNSGANVLTFGAGSRLTVL.

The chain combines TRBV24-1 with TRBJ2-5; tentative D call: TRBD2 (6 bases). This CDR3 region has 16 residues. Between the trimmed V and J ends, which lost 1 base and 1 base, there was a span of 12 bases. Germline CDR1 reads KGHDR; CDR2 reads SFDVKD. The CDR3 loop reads CATSDFGEVGQETQYF. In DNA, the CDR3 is TGTGCCACCAGTGATTTCGGGGAGGTGGGCCAAGAGACCCAGTACTTC.

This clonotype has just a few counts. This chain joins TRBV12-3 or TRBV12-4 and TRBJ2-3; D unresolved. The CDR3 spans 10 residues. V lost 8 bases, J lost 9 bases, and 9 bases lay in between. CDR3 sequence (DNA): TGTGCCAGCGCCAGCGTCACGCAGTATTTT. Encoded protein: CASASVTQYF.

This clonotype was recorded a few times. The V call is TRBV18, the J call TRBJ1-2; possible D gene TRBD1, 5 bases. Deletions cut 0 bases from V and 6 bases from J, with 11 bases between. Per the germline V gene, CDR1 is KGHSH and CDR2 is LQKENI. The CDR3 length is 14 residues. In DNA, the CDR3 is TGTGCCAGCTCACCACCGGGGCAGGGACATGGCTACACCTTC. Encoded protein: CASSPPGQGHGYTF.

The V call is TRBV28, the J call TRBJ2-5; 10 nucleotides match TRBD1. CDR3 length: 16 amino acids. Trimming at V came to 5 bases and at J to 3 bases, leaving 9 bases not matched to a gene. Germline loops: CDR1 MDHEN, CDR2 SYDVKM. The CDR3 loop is CASSGLVGTGEETQYF. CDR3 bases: TGTGCCAGCAGTGGACTTGTGGGGACAGGGGAAGAGACCCAGTACTTC.

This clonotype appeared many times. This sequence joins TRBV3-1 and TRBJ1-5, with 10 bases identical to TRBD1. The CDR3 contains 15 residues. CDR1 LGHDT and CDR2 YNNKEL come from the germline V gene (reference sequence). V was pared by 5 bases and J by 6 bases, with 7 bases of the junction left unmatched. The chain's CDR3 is CASSSTGGESQPQHF. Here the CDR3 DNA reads TGTGCCAGCAGCTCGACAGGGGGCGAGAGTCAGCCCCAGCATTTT.

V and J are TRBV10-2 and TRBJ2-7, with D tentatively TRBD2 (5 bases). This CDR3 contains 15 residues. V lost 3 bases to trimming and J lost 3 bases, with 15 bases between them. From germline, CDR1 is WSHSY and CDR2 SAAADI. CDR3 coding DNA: TGCGCCAGCAGTGACTTCGTGAGGGCCAGCTACGAGCAGTACTTC. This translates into CASSDFVRASYEQYF.

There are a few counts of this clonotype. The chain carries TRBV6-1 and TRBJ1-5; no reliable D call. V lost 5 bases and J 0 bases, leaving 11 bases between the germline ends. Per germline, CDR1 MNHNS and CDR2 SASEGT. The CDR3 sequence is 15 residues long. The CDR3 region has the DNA TGTGCCAGCAGTCCCCAGACTCATAGCAATCAGCCCCAGCATTTT. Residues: CASSPQTHSNQPQHF.

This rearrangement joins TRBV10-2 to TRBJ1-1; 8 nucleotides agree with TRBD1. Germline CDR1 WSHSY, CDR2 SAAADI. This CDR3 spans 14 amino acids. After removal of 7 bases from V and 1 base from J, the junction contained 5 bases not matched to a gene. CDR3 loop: CASTQGAPNTEAFF. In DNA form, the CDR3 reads TGCGCCAGCACCCAGGGGGCACCGAACACTGAAGCTTTCTTT.

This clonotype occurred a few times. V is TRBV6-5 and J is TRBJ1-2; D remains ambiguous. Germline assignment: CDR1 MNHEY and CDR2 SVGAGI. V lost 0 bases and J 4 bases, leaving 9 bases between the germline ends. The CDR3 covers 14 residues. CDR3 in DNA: TGTGCCAGCAGTTACTCGGGAGGGTCCTATGGCTACACCTTC. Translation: CASSYSGGSYGYTF.